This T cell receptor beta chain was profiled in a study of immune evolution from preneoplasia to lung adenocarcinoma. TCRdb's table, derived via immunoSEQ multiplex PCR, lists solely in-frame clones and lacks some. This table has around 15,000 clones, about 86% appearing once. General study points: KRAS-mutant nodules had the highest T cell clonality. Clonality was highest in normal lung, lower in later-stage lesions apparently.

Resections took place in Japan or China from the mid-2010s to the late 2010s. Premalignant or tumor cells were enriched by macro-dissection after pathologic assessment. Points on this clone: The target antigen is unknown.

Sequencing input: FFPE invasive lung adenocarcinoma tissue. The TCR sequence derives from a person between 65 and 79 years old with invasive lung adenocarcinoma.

The CDR3 spells CASSEQEGSSYEQYF. The CDR3 DNA reads TGTGCCAGCAGTGAACAGGAAGGGAGCTCCTACGAGCAGTACTTC. V is TRBV6-1 and J is TRBJ2-7, with TRBD2 as a possible D gene (5 bases). This CDR3 region has 15 residues. Germline V gives CDR1 MNHNS, CDR2 SASEGT. Trimming left V 2 bases short and J 0 bases short, with 11 bases between.